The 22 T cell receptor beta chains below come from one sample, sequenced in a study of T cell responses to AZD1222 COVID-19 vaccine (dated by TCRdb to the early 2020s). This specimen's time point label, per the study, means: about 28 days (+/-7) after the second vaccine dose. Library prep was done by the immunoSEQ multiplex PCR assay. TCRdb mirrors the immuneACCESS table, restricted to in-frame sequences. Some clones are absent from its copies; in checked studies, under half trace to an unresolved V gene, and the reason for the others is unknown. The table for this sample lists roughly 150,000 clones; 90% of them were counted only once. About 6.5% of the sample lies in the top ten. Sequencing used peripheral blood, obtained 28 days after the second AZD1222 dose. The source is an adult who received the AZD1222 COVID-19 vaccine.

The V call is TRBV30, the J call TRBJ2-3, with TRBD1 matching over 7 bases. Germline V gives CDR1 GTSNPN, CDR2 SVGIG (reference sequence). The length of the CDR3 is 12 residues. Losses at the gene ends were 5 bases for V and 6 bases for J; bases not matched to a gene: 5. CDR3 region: CAWGTGVDTQYF. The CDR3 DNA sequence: TGTGCCTGGGGAACAGGGGTTGATACGCAGTATTTT.

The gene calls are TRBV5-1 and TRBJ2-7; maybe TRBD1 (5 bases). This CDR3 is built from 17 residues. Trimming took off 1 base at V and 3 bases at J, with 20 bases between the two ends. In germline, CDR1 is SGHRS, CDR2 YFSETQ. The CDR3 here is CASSLRVSSGNGYEQYF. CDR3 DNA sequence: TGCGCCAGCAGCTTGAGGGTGTCATCAGGGAATGGCTACGAGCAGTACTTC. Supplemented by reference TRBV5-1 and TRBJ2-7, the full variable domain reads KAGVTQTPRYLIKTRGQQVTLSCSPISGHRSVSWYQQTPGQGLQFLFEYFSETQRNKGNFPGRFSGRQFSNSRSEMNVSTLELGDSALYLCASSLRVSSGNGYEQYFGPGTRLTVT.

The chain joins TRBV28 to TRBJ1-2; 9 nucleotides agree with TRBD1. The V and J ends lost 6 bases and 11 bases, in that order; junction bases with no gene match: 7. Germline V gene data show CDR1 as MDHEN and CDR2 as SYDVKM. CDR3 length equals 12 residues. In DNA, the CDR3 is TGTGCCAGCAGCCCTGGACAGGGGAGGTACACCTTC. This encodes CASSPGQGRYTF.

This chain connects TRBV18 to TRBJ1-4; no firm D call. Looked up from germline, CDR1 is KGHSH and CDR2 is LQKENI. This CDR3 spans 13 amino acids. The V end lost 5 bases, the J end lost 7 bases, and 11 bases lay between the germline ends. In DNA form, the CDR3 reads TGTGCCAGCTCAGTAAGGGCAGCTGAAAAACTGTTTTTT. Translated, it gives CASSVRAAEKLFF.

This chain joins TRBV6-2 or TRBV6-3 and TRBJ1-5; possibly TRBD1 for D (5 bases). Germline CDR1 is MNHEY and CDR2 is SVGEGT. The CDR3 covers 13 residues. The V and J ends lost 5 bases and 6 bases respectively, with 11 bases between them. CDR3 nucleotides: TGTGCCAGCAGTCTAGGGGTGGGTCAGCCCCAGCATTTT. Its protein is CASSLGVGQPQHF.

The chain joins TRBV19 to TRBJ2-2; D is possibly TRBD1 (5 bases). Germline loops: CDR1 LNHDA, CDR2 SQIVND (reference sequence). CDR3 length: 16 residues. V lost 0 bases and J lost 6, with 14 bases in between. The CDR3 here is CASSIDHSRGSGELFF. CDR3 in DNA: TGTGCCAGTAGTATAGATCATTCTAGGGGCTCCGGGGAGCTGTTTTTT.

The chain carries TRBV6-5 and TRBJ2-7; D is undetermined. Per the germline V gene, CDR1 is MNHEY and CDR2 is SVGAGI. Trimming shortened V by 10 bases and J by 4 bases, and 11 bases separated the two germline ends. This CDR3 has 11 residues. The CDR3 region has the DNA TGTGCCACGAGACAACAGTACGAGCAGTACTTC. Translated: CATRQQYEQYF.

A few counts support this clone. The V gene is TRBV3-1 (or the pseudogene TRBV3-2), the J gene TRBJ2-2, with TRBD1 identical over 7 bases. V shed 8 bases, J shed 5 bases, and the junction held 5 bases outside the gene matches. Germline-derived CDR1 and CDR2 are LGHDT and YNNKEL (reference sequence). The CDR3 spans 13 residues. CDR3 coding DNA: TGTGCCAGCGGGGGACAGTCAACCGGGGAGCTGTTTTTT. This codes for CASGGQSTGELFF.

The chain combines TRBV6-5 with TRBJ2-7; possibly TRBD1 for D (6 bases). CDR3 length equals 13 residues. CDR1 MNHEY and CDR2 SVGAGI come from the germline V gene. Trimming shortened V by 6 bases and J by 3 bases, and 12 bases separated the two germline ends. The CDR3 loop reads CASSPPRGYEQYF. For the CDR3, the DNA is TGTGCCAGCAGCCCCCCCAGGGGCTACGAGCAGTACTTC.

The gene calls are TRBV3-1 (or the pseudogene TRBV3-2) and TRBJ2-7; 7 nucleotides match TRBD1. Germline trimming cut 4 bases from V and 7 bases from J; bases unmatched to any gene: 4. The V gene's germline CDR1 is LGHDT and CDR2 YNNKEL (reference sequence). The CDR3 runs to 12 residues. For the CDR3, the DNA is TGTGCCAGCAGCCCAGGGGGTTGGGAGCAGTACTTC. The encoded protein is CASSPGGWEQYF.

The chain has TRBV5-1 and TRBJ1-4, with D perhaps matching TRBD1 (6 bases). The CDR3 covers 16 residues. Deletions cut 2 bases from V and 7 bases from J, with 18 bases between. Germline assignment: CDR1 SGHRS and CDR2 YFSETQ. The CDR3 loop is CASSFGSRGDIEKLFF. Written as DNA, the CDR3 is TGCGCCAGCAGCTTCGGTTCCAGGGGAGACATTGAAAAACTGTTTTTT.

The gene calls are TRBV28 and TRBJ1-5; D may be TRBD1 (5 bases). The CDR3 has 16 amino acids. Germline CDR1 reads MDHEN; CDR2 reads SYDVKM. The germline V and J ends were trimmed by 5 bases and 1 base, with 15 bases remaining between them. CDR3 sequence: CASSTRGGGSNQPQHF. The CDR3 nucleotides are TGTGCCAGCAGTACCCGCGGGGGGGGGAGCAATCAGCCCCAGCATTTT.

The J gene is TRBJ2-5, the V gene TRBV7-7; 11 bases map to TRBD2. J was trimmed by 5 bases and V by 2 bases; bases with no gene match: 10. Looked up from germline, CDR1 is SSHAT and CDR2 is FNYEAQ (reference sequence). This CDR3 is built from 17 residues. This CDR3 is CASSLPASGRRLETQYF. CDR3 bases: TGTGCCAGCAGCTTACCGGCTAGCGGGAGGAGGTTGGAGACCCAGTACTTC.

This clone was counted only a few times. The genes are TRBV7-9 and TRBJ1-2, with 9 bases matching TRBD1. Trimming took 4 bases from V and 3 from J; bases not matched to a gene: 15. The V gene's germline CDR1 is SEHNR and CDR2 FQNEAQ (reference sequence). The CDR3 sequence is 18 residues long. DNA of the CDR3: TGTGCCAGCAGCTCACCTGGGGGACAGGGATCGAAAGACTATGGCTACACCTTC. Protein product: CASSSPGGQGSKDYGYTF. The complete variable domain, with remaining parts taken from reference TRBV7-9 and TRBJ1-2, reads DTGVSQNPRHKITKRGQNVTFRCDPISEHNRLYWYRQTLGQGPEFLTYFQNEAQLEKSRLLSDRFSAERPKGSFSTLEIQRTEQGDSAMYLCASSSPGGQGSKDYGYTFGSGTRLTVV.

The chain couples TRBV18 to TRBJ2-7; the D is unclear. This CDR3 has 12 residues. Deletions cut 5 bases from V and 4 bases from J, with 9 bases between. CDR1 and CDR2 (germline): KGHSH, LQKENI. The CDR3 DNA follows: TGTGCCAGCTCATCAACAGCTTACGAGCAGTACTTC. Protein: CASSSTAYEQYF.

In nucleotides, the CDR3 is TGCGCCAGCAGCTTGGTGGGTTACCACGAGCAGTACTTC. Its translation is CASSLVGYHEQYF. The rearrangement joins TRBV5-1 to TRBJ2-7; D remains unclear. V dropped 0 bases and J dropped 5 bases, with 9 bases sitting between them. The CDR3 is 13 amino acids. The germline gives CDR1 SGHRS, CDR2 YFSETQ.

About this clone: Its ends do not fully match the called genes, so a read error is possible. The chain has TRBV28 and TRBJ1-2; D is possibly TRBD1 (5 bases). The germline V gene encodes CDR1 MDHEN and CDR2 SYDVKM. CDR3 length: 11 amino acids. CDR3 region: CASNRYRERDF. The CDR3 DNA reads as TGTGCCAGCAACAGGTATCGGGAGAGGGACTTC.

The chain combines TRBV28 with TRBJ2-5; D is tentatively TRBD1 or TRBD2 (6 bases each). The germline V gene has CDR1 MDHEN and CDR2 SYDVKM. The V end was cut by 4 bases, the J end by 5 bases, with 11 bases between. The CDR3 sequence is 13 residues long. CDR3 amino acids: CASSSLGGETQYF. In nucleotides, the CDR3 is TGTGCCAGCAGTTCCTTAGGGGGGGAGACCCAGTACTTC.

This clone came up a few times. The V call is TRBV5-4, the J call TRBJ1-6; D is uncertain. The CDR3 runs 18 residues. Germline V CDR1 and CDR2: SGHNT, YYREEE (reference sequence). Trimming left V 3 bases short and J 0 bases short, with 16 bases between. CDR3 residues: CASSSQDGLSSYNSPLHF. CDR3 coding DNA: TGTGCCAGCAGCTCCCAGGACGGACTCAGCTCCTATAATTCACCCCTCCACTTT.

CDR3 amino acids: CASSYSLLTGELFF. The CDR3 bases are TGTGCCAGCAGTTACTCGCTTCTCACCGGGGAGCTGTTTTTT. V and J are TRBV6-5 and TRBJ2-2, with D uncertain. CDR1 and CDR2 from the germline V gene are MNHEY and SVGAGI. This CDR3 comprises 14 residues. V lost 0 bases to trimming and J lost 4 bases, with 6 bases between them.

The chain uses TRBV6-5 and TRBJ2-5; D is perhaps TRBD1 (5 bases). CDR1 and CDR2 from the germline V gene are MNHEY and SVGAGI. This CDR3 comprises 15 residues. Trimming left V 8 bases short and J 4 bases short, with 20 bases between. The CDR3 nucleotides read TGTGCCAGCCGCCTCACAGGTCAGGGTACAGAGACCCAGTACTTC. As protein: CASRLTGQGTETQYF.

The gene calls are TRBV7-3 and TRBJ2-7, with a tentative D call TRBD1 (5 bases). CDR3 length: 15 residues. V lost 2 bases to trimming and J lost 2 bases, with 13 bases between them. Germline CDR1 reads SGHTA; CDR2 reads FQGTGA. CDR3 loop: CASSLEKGPTYEQYF. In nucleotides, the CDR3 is TGTGCCAGCAGCTTAGAGAAGGGGCCCACCTACGAGCAGTACTTC.